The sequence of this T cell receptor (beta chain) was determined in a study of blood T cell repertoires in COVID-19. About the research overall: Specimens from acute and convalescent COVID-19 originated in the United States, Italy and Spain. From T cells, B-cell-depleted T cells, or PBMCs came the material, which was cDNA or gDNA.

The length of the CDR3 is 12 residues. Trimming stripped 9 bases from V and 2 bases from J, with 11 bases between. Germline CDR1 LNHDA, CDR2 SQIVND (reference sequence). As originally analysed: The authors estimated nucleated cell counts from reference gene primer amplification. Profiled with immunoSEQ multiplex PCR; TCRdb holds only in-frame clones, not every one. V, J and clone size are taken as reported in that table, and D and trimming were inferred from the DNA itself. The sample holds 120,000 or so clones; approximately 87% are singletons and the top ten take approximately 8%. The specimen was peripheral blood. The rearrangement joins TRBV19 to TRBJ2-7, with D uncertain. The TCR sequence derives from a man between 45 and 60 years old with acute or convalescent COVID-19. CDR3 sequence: CASRGSTYEQYF. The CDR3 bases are TGTGCCAGCCGCGGCAGTACCTACGAGCAGTACTTC.